These 22 T cell receptor beta chains were all obtained from the same sample, sequenced in a study of T cells in Graves' hyperthyroidism and ophthalmopathy (dated by TCRdb to the late 2010s). The protocol used for the library was multiplex PCR. Sequenced using an Illumina HiSeq 2000. The TCR beta CDR3 regions were amplified from RNA transcripts. For the first round of RT-PCR on the TCR CDR3, the HTBI primer set was used together with the Qiagen OneStep RT-PCR kit. TCRdb reprocessed the public reads (quality trimming at Q25 with fastp, clone calling with MiXCR) and kept in-frame beta chains. Every CDR3 protein is listed once, alongside the most common genes and DNA of its rows. The table for this sample lists fewer than 650,000 distinct CDR3 sequences; about 14% of them were counted only once. Together, the top ten hold 5.8% of the sample. Sequencing was performed on blood. The receptors were sampled from a woman aged 25-40 years with Graves' hyperthyroidism that later progressed to Graves' ophthalmopathy.

This clonotype was detected many times. The chain uses TRBV7-2 and TRBJ2-2; D perhaps matches TRBD2 (5 bases). V was cut by 7 bases and J by 4 bases, with 22 bases left in between. There are 17 residues in the CDR3. Germline V lookup: CDR1 SGHTA, CDR2 FQGNSA. Written as DNA, the CDR3 is TGTGCCAGCACCCTTCGACCCAGAGGGAGCGGCACCGGGGAGCTGTTTTTT. Amino acids: CASTLRPRGSGTGELFF. Using reference TRBV7-2 and TRBJ2-2 for the parts outside the CDR3, the full variable domain is GAGVSQSPSNKVTEKGKDVELRCDPISGHTALYWYRQSLGQGLEFLIYFQGNSAPDKSGLPSDRFSAERTGGSVSTLTIQRTQQEDSAVYLCASTLRPRGSGTGELFFGEGSRLTVL.

This rearrangement joins TRBV14 to TRBJ2-1; D ambiguous. This CDR3 is built from 14 residues. Trimming stripped 3 bases from V and 7 bases from J, with 13 bases between. The germline V gene has CDR1 SGHDN and CDR2 FVKESK. Written as DNA, the CDR3 is TGTGCCAGCAGCCAGACGTCCGTTAGGAATGAGCAGTTCTTC. This sequence encodes CASSQTSVRNEQFF.

This clonotype was counted ten times or more. V and J are TRBV20-1 and TRBJ1-4; D perhaps matches TRBD1 (6 bases). The CDR3 contains 15 residues. V dropped 5 bases and J dropped 2 bases, with 15 bases sitting between them. Germline V CDR1 and CDR2: DFQATT, SNEGSKA (reference sequence). For the CDR3, the DNA is TGCAGTGCTCGCCTAGGGGGTTGGACTAATGAAAAACTGTTTTTT. This translates into CSARLGGWTNEKLFF.

This clonotype was seen at least ten times. This chain links TRBV20-1 with TRBJ1-2, with 9 positions matching TRBD1. V dropped 6 bases and J dropped 7; count of bases not matched to a gene: 9. The germline V gene encodes CDR1 DFQATT and CDR2 SNEGSKA (reference sequence). This CDR3 spans 13 amino acids. CDR3 nucleotide sequence: TGCAGTGCCAATGGCGGGACAGGGTTTGGCTACACCTTC. This translates into CSANGGTGFGYTF.

The sample holds many counts of this clonotype. This rearrangement joins TRBV7-9 to TRBJ2-5; 7 bases are a match to TRBD1. The CDR3 spans 14 residues. Germline V gene data show CDR1 as SEHNR and CDR2 as FQNEAQ (reference sequence). V gave up 6 bases and J gave up 5 bases; unmatched junction bases: 9. The CDR3 DNA sequence: TGTGCCAGCAGGTCGACAGGGAGAGGGGAGACCCAGTACTTC. Its translation is CASRSTGRGETQYF.

This clonotype has a count of ten or more. The rearrangement links TRBV19 to TRBJ1-4; maybe TRBD1 (6 bases). V was clipped by 11 bases and J by 8 bases, with 18 bases between them. The germline V gene has CDR1 LNHDA and CDR2 SQIVND (reference sequence). CDR3 size: 13 residues. The CDR3 DNA sequence: TGTGCCTTACGGGGGGCTCCCGAGGAAAAACTGTTTTTT. Protein sequence: CALRGAPEEKLFF.

This clonotype has ten or more counts. V gene TRBV7-2 combines with J gene TRBJ2-5; TRBD2 matches at 9 bases. Germline V gives CDR1 SGHTA, CDR2 FQGNSA. The CDR3 spans 15 residues. With V trimmed by 0 bases and J by 5 bases, 4 bases remained unmatched. The CDR3: CASSLARGGGETQYF. CDR3 nucleotide sequence: TGTGCCAGCAGCTTAGCTCGCGGGGGGGGGGAGACCCAGTACTTC. Variable domain in full (rest from reference TRBV7-2 and TRBJ2-5): GAGVSQSPSNKVTEKGKDVELRCDPISGHTALYWYRQSLGQGLEFLIYFQGNSAPDKSGLPSDRFSAERTGGSVSTLTIQRTQQEDSAVYLCASSLARGGGETQYFGPGTRLLVL.

This clonotype was picked up a small number of times. V is TRBV20-1 and J is TRBJ1-5; D gene uncertain. This CDR3 is 13 amino acids long. The V gene's germline CDR1 is DFQATT and CDR2 SNEGSKA (reference sequence). Trimming removed 3 bases from V and 8 bases from J, with 14 bases in between. CDR3 DNA: TGCAGTGCTAGTCTACAGCAACCAGAGCCCCAGCATTTT. Translating gives CSASLQQPEPQHF.

There are many counts of this clonotype. The chain uses TRBV3-1 and TRBJ2-7, with a weak D call TRBD1 (6 bases). The ends were cut back, 4 bases at V and 0 bases at J, with 10 bases in the middle. This CDR3 contains 14 residues. Germline CDR1 reads LGHDT; CDR2 reads YNNKEL (reference sequence). CDR3 protein: CASSPDRSSYEQYF. In DNA, the CDR3 is TGTGCCAGCAGCCCAGACAGGAGCTCCTACGAGCAGTACTTC.

The chain uses TRBV7-2 and TRBJ2-7, with D perhaps being TRBD1 or TRBD2 (5 bases each). CDR3 length equals 11 residues. Trimming removed 3 bases from V and 9 bases from J, with 9 bases in between. Looked up from germline, CDR1 is SGHTA and CDR2 is FQGNSA. The CDR3 nucleotides are TGTGCCAGCAGCTTGCGAGGGGCGCAGTACTTC. It specifies CASSLRGAQYF.

This clonotype was seen many times. The chain recombines TRBV19 with TRBJ1-1; TRBD1 is a possible D gene (6 bases). The V gene lost 3 bases and the J gene lost 8 bases, with 25 bases spanning the gap. The V gene's germline CDR1 is LNHDA and CDR2 SQIVND (reference sequence). The CDR3 contains 17 residues. The CDR3: CASSMRWGQAGDAEAFF. DNA for the CDR3: TGTGCCAGTAGTATGAGGTGGGGACAAGCAGGGGACGCCGAAGCTTTCTTT.

The chain recombines TRBV6-2 or TRBV6-3 with TRBJ2-3; a possible D gene is TRBD2 (5 bases). V dropped 6 bases and J dropped 1 base, with 14 bases sitting between them. This CDR3 is built from 15 residues. The germline gives CDR1 MNHEY, CDR2 SVGEGT. The CDR3 protein is CASSRTFGGTDTQYF. In nucleotides, the CDR3 is TGTGCCAGCAGCCGGACTTTCGGGGGCACAGATACGCAGTATTTT.

In this sample, this clonotype turned up many times. This chain connects TRBV2 to TRBJ1-2; D gene uncertain. CDR3 length equals 12 residues. Looked up from germline, CDR1 is SNHLY and CDR2 is FYNNEI. V was trimmed by 7 bases and J by 4 bases, leaving 10 bases between them. The CDR3 bases are TGTGCCAGCATGGCTCGGGCCTATGGCTACACCTTC. Translated: CASMARAYGYTF.

This clonotype was recorded many times. The V and J genes are TRBV12-3 or TRBV12-4 and TRBJ1-1; 9 bases are shared with TRBD1. Germline trimming cut 6 bases from V and 0 bases from J; bases unmatched to any gene: 8. CDR3 size: 16 residues. CDR3 bases: TGTGCCAGCAGACCAAGACAGGGGGGAATGAACACTGAAGCTTTCTTT. It translates to CASRPRQGGMNTEAFF.

Only a few counts were recorded for this clonotype. This chain links TRBV19 with TRBJ1-5, with D perhaps matching TRBD1 (5 bases). The CDR3 contains 14 residues. V was cut by 3 bases and J by 6 bases, with 12 bases left in between. Germline CDR1 and CDR2: LNHDA and SQIVND (reference sequence). The chain's CDR3 is CASSISGDTQPQHF. CDR3 DNA sequence: TGTGCCAGTAGTATTTCGGGGGATACTCAGCCCCAGCATTTT.

V gene TRBV7-8 combines with J gene TRBJ1-5; weak D call: TRBD1 (6 bases). There are 13 residues in the CDR3. Trimming cost V 5 bases and J 6 bases, with 11 bases left between them. Per germline, CDR1 SGHVS and CDR2 FQNEAQ. CDR3 protein: CASSEGEVQPQHF. Written as DNA, the CDR3 is TGTGCCAGCAGCGAGGGGGAAGTTCAGCCCCAGCATTTT.

There are a few counts of this clonotype. The rearrangement joins TRBV27 to TRBJ2-3; TRBD1 matches at 7 bases. The CDR3 sequence is 16 residues long. V lost 5 bases, J lost 2 bases, and 10 bases stayed unmatched. Looked up from germline, CDR1 is MNHEY and CDR2 is SMNVEV (reference sequence). CDR3 nucleotide sequence: TGTGCCAGCAGTCCGACAGGGTCACCCTCCACAGATACGCAGTATTTT. Protein product: CASSPTGSPSTDTQYF.

This clonotype was picked up many times. The chain links TRBV28 to TRBJ2-7; 10 bases are shared with TRBD2. Germline trimming cut 3 bases from V and 3 bases from J; bases unmatched to any gene: 17. The germline V gene encodes CDR1 MDHEN and CDR2 SYDVKM. The CDR3 has 19 residues. Here the CDR3 reads CASSFLIRLAGALDYEQYF. The CDR3, as DNA: TGTGCCAGCAGTTTCTTAATTAGGCTAGCGGGAGCCTTAGACTACGAGCAGTACTTC.

This clonotype was seen a handful of times. This sequence joins TRBV19 and TRBJ1-6, with D maybe TRBD1 (5 bases). Trimming cost V 3 bases and J 10 bases, with 19 bases left between them. The CDR3 spans 16 residues. Germline V gives CDR1 LNHDA, CDR2 SQIVND (reference sequence). Here the CDR3 DNA reads TGTGCCAGTAGTATTAATTCGGCAGGGCAGGGCTCACCCCTCCACTTT. Its translation is CASSINSAGQGSPLHF.

This clonotype was counted ten times or more. This rearrangement joins TRBV20-1 to TRBJ2-5; 7 positions agree with TRBD2. The trim removed 3 bases at V and 5 bases at J, leaving 12 bases unmatched. The CDR3 contains 15 residues. Germline V gives CDR1 DFQATT, CDR2 SNEGSKA (reference sequence). CDR3 DNA: TGCAGTGCTAGGGGCCCTGAGGCGGGAGTTGAGACCCAGTACTTC. It is translated as CSARGPEAGVETQYF.

The chain links TRBV4-1 to TRBJ2-7; TRBD2 matches 9 bases. V was pared by 1 base and J by 3 bases, with 7 bases of the junction left unmatched. The CDR3 has 16 amino acids. Germline V lookup: CDR1 MGHRA, CDR2 YSYEKL. CDR3 region: CASSQGWLAGNYEQYF. DNA for the CDR3: TGCGCCAGCAGCCAAGGATGGCTAGCGGGGAACTACGAGCAGTACTTC.

This clonotype has just a few counts. The J gene is TRBJ1-5, the V gene TRBV20-1; 7 bases match TRBD1. The CDR3 contains 12 residues. V lost 6 bases, J lost 9 bases, and 8 bases stayed unmatched. CDR1 and CDR2 (germline): DFQATT, SNEGSKA (reference sequence). CDR3 amino acids: CSARQGERPQHF. CDR3 nucleotide sequence: TGCAGTGCGAGACAGGGAGAGAGGCCCCAGCATTTT.